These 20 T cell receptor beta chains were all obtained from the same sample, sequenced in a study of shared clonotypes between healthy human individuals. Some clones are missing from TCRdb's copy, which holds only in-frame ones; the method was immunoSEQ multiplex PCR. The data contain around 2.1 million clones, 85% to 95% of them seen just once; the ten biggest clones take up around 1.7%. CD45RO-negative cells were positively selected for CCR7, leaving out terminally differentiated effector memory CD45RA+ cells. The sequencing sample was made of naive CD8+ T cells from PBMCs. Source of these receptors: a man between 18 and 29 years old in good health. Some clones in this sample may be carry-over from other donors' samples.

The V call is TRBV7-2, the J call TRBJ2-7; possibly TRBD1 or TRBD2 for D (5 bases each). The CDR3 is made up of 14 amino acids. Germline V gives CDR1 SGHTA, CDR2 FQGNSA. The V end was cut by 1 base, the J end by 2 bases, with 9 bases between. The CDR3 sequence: CASSLGDGTYEQYF. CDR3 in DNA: TGTGCCAGCAGCTTAGGGGACGGGACCTACGAGCAGTACTTC.

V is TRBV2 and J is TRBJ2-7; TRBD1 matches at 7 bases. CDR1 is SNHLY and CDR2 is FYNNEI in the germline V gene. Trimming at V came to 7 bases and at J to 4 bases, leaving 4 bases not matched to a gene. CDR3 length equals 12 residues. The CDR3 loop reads CASTGQLYEQYF. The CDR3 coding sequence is TGTGCCAGCACGGGACAGTTATACGAGCAGTACTTC.

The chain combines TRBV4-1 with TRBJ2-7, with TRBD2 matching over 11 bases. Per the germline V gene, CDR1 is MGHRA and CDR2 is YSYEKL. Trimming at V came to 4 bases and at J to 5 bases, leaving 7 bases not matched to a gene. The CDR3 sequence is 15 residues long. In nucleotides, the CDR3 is TGCGCCAGCAGCCCCATAGCGGGAGGGCGGAACGAGCAGTACTTC. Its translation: CASSPIAGGRNEQYF.

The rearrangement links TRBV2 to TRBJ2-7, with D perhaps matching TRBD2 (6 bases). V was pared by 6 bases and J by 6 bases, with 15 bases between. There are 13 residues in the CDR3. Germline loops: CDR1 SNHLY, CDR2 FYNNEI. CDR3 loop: CASRARDSGEQYF. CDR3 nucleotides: TGTGCCAGCAGAGCCCGGGACTCAGGCGAGCAGTACTTC.

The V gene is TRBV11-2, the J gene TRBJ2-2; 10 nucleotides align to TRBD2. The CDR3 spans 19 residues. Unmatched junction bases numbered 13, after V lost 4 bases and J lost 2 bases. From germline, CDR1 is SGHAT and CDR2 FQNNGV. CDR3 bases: TGTGCCAGCAGCTATTTAGATTTCGGGACTAGCGAAAACACCGGGGAGCTGTTTTTT. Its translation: CASSYLDFGTSENTGELFF.

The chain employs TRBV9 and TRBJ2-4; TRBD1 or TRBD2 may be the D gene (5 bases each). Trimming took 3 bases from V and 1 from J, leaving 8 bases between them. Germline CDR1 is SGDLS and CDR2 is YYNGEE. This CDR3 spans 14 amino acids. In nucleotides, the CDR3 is TGTGCCAGCAGCGCCGGGGACGCCAAAAACATTCAGTACTTC. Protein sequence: CASSAGDAKNIQYF.

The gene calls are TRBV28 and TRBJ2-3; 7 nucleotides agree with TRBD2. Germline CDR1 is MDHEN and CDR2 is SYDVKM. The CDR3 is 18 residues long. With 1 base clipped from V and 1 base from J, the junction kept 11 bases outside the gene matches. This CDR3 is CASSLFATSRAGTDTQYF. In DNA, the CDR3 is TGTGCCAGCAGTTTATTCGCGACTAGCAGGGCTGGCACAGATACGCAGTATTTT.

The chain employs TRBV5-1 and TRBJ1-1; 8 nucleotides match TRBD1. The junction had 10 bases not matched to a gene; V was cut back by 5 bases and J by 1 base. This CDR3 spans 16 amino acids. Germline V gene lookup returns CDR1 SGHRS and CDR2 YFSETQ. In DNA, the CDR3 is TGCGCCAGCAGTTTCAACAGGGGGGACCAGAACACTGAAGCTTTCTTT. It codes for CASSFNRGDQNTEAFF.

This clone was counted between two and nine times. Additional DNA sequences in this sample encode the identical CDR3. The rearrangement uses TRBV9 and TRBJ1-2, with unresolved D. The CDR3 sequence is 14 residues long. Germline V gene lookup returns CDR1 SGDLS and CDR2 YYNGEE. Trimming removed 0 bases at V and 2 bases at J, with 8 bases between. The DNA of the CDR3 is TGTGCCAGCAGCGTAGGAGCGGCGAACTATGGCTACACCTTC. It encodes CASSVGAANYGYTF.

The CDR3 coding sequence is TGTGCCAGCAGTTCGCCCCCCTGGGCCGAGCAGTACTTC. As protein: CASSSPPWAEQYF. This chain joins TRBV27 and TRBJ2-7, with D unclear. The CDR3 extends over 13 amino acids. Germline CDR1 reads MNHEY; CDR2 reads SMNVEV (reference sequence). V was shortened by 4 bases and J by 6 bases, with 13 bases between the two germline ends.

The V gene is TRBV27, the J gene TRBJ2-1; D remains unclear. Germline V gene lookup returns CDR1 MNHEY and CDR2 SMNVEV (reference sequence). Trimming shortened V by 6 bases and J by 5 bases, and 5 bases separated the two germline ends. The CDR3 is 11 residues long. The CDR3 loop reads CASSQDNEQFF. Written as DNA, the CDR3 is TGTGCCAGCAGCCAGGACAATGAGCAGTTCTTC.

CDR3 sequence: CASSSPDRVVPYEQYF. The CDR3 coding sequence is TGTGCCAGCAGTTCGCCGGACAGGGTTGTCCCCTACGAGCAGTACTTC. The V call is TRBV27, the J call TRBJ2-7; 8 nucleotides align to TRBD1. Trimming removed 4 bases from V and 2 bases from J; junction bases left unmatched: 10. Germline V gives CDR1 MNHEY, CDR2 SMNVEV (reference sequence). CDR3 length: 16 residues.

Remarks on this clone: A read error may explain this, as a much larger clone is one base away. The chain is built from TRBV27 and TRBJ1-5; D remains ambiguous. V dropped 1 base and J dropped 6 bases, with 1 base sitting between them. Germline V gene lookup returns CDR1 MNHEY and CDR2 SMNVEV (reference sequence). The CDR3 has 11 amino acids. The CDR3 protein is CASSLCQPQHF. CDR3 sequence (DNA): TGTGCCAGCAGTTTATGTCAGCCCCAGCATTTT.

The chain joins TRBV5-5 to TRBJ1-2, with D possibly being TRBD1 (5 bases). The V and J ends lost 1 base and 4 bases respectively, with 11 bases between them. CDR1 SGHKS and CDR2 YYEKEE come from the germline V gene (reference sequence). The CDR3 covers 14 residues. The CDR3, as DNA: TGTGCCAGCAGCTTGTGGGACGGGGGCTATGGCTACACCTTC. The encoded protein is CASSLWDGGYGYTF.

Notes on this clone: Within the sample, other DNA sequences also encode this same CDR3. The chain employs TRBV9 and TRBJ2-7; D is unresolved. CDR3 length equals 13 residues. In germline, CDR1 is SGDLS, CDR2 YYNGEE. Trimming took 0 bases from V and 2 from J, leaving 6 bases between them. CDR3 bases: TGTGCCAGCAGCGTAGGGACCACCTACGAGCAGTACTTC. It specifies CASSVGTTYEQYF.

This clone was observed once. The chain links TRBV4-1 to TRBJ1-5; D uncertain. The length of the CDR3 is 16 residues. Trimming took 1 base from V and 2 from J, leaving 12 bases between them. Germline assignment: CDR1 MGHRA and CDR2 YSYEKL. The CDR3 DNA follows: TGCGCCAGCAGCCAAGTCCGGGGTTGGCGCAATCAGCCCCAGCATTTT. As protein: CASSQVRGWRNQPQHF.

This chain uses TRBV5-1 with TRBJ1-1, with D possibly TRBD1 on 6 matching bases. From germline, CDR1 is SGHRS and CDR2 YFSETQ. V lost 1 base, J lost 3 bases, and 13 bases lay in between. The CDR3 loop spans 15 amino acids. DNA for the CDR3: TGCGCCAGCAGCTTGATGCAGGGGACGGACACTGAAGCTTTCTTT. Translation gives CASSLMQGTDTEAFF.

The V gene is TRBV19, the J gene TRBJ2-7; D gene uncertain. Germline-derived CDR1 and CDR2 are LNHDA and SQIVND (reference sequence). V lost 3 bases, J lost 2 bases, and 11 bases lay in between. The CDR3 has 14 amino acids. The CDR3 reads CASSIVDGTYEQYF. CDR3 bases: TGTGCCAGTAGTATCGTGGACGGCACCTACGAGCAGTACTTC.

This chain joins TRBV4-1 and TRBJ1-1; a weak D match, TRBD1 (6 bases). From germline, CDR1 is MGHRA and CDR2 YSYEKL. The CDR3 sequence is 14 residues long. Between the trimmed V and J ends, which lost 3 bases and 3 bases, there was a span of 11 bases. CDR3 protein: CASSQGGADTEAFF. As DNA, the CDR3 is TGCGCCAGCAGCCAGGGGGGCGCCGACACTGAAGCTTTCTTT.

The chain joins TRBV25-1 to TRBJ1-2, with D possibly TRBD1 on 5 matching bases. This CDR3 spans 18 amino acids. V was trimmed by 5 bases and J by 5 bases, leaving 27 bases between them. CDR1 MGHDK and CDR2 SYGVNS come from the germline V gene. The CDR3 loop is CASSPRGGVSVFPYGYTF. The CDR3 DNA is TGTGCCAGCAGTCCTAGGGGAGGGGTATCCGTATTCCCTTATGGCTACACCTTC.